A selection of T cell receptor beta chains follows, all from one sample in a study of cytomegalovirus exposure and HLA in healthy donors. TCRdb's table, derived via immunoSEQ multiplex PCR, lists solely in-frame clones and lacks some. The data show more than 90,000 clones, with roughly 70% seen just once and 11% held by the top ten. Sequencing was done on a sample of PBMCs. All receptors come from a woman in her forties or fifties in good health and CMV-seropositive. The CDR3 runs from the conserved cysteine through the conserved F or W. The D gene is left open where the match is weak. Only part of the rows carry a size: once, few, many, or a class if the clone is expanded.

D: .; size: .; V: TRBV5-1; J: TRBJ1-6; DNA: TGCGCCAGCAGCCCTCCGAGTAATTCACCCCTCCACTTT; CDR3: CASSPPSNSPLHF
D: .; size: .; V: TRBV5-1; J: TRBJ1-1; DNA: TGCGCCAGCAGCTTGAATAGCTTGAACACTGAAGCTTTCTTT; CDR3: CASSLNSLNTEAFF
D: .; size: few; V: TRBV6-5; J: TRBJ2-7; DNA: TGTGCCAGCAGTTACTCGGGGGCGAATTACGAGCAGTACTTC; CDR3: CASSYSGANYEQYF
D: .; size: .; V: TRBV13; J: TRBJ2-2; DNA: TGTGCCAGCAGCCCATGGAACACCGGGGAGCTGTTTTTT; CDR3: CASSPWNTGELFF
D: .; size: few; V: TRBV19; J: TRBJ2-2; DNA: TGTGCCAGTAGTTCCCGGGGAGCATCGAGCCCTCCGGGGGAGCTGTTTTTT; CDR3: CASSSRGASSPPGELFF
D: TRBD2; size: once; V: TRBV5-1; J: TRBJ2-1; DNA: TGCGCCAGCAGCTTGGGCGGGGGGGCCTACAATGAGCAGTTCTTC; CDR3: CASSLGGGAYNEQFF
D: TRBD2; size: few; V: TRBV10-2; J: TRBJ2-3; DNA: TGCGCCAGCAGTTCTAGCGGGGGGCTGGGAGATACGCAGTATTTT; CDR3: CASSSSGGLGDTQYF
D: TRBD1; size: .; V: TRBV6-1; J: TRBJ2-5; DNA: TGTGCCAGCAGTTCTAACAGGGGATCCCAAGAGACCCAGTACTTC; CDR3: CASSSNRGSQETQYF
D: TRBD1; size: few; V: TRBV18; J: TRBJ1-6; DNA: TGTGCCAGCTCACCGGACAGGGTTGGTTCACCCCTCCACTTT; CDR3: CASSPDRVGSPLHF
D: .; size: .; V: TRBV15; J: TRBJ2-7; DNA: TGTGCCACCAAAACAGGAGGCGGGACCTACGAGCAGTACTTC; CDR3: CATKTGGGTYEQYF
D: TRBD1; size: .; V: TRBV10-3; J: TRBJ1-5; DNA: TGTGCCATCAGTGAAACTACCGGGACAGCAAACAATCAGCCCCAGCATTTT; CDR3: CAISETTGTANNQPQHF
D: TRBD2; size: .; V: TRBV30; J: TRBJ2-5; DNA: TGTGCCTGGAGTCCAGCGGGGGGGCAAGAGACCCAGTACTTC; CDR3: CAWSPAGGQETQYF
D: TRBD1; size: .; V: TRBV6-5; J: TRBJ2-7; DNA: TGTGCCAGCAGCCCCGGACAGGGACACTCCTACGAGCAGTACTTC; CDR3: CASSPGQGHSYEQYF
D: .; size: .; V: TRBV7-2; J: TRBJ1-2; DNA: TGTGCCAGCAGCCCCGGGACACTGGAATTCTATGGCTACACCTTC; CDR3: CASSPGTLEFYGYTF
D: TRBD2; size: .; V: TRBV5-1; J: TRBJ2-3; DNA: TGCGCCAGCAGCTTGGGCGGGAGTGGGACAGATACGCAGTATTTT; CDR3: CASSLGGSGTDTQYF
D: .; size: .; V: TRBV7-9; J: TRBJ2-3; DNA: TGTTCCAGCAGCTTCTCCGGGGATACGCAGTATTTT; CDR3: CSSSFSGDTQYF
D: TRBD1; size: few; V: TRBV27; J: TRBJ1-5; DNA: TGTGCCAACCGTTTGGGTGGACAGGGATTCAATCAGCCCCAGCATTTT; CDR3: CANRLGGQGFNQPQHF
D: .; size: .; V: TRBV4-3; J: TRBJ2-1; DNA: TGCGCCAGCAGCCAAGAGCATGGGGGGTGGTCCTACAATGAGCAGTTCTTC; CDR3: CASSQEHGGWSYNEQFF
D: .; size: .; V: TRBV29-1; J: TRBJ2-7; DNA: TGCAGCGTTGGGTTCCCCGCGTCCTACGAGCAGTACTTC; CDR3: CSVGFPASYEQYF
D: TRBD1; size: .; V: TRBV2; J: TRBJ2-2; DNA: TGTGCCAGCAGTGTCACTCGGACAGGGGGTACCGGGGAGCTGTTTTTT; CDR3: CASSVTRTGGTGELFF
D: TRBD2; size: .; V: TRBV6-1; J: TRBJ2-1; DNA: TGTGCCAGCAGTGAAGGGACTAGCGTAAATGAGCAGTTCTTC; CDR3: CASSEGTSVNEQFF
D: TRBD1; size: once; V: TRBV18; J: TRBJ2-7; DNA: TGTGCCAGCTCACCACAAAATACAGGGGGCGAGCAGTACTTC; CDR3: CASSPQNTGGEQYF
D: TRBD1; size: .; V: TRBV28; J: TRBJ1-5; DNA: TGTGCCAGCAGGTCAGGGGGCTCTCAGCCCCAGCATTTT; CDR3: CASRSGGSQPQHF
D: TRBD2; size: .; V: TRBV9; J: TRBJ2-2; DNA: TGTGCCAGCAGCTCCCGGACTAGCGGAAACACCGGGGAGCTGTTTTTT; CDR3: CASSSRTSGNTGELFF
D: TRBD1; size: once; V: TRBV4-1; J: TRBJ1-1; DNA: TGCGCCAGCAACAGACGGGACAGGGGAAGGAGGGATAGCACTGAAGCTTTCTTT; CDR3: CASNRRDRGRRDSTEAFF
D: .; size: once; V: TRBV27; J: TRBJ1-5; DNA: TGTGCCAGCAGAACTACAGGGTTTAGCAATCAGCCCCAGCATTTT; CDR3: CASRTTGFSNQPQHF
D: TRBD1; size: .; V: TRBV18; J: TRBJ1-2; DNA: TGTGCCAGCTCACTCAATGGACAGGATGGCTACACCTTC; CDR3: CASSLNGQDGYTF
D: .; size: .; V: TRBV4-3; J: TRBJ1-1; DNA: TGCGCCAGCAGCCCCGCAACAGGGAGATACACTGAAGCTTTCTTT; CDR3: CASSPATGRYTEAFF
D: TRBD2; size: few; V: TRBV29-1; J: TRBJ2-1; DNA: TGCAGCGTTCCCCTTAGCGGGGATAGCTCCTACAATGAGCAGTTCTTC; CDR3: CSVPLSGDSSYNEQFF
D: TRBD1; size: .; V: TRBV25-1; J: TRBJ1-4; DNA: TGTGCCAGCACCAGCACACGGGACAGCTTAAATGAAAAACTGTTTTTT; CDR3: CASTSTRDSLNEKLFF
D: TRBD1; size: .; V: TRBV27; J: TRBJ1-6; DNA: TGTGCCAGCAGTTCCGGACAGGAGTATAATTCACCCCTCCACTTT; CDR3: CASSSGQEYNSPLHF
D: .; size: .; V: TRBV25-1; J: TRBJ1-4; DNA: TGTGCCAGCAGTGAATTAGGGGGAAAACTGTTTTTT; CDR3: CASSELGGKLFF
D: TRBD2; size: .; V: TRBV5-1; J: TRBJ2-3; DNA: TGCGCCAGCAGCCCGGGGACTAGCGGGCCCCCCGAGGATACGCAGTATTTT; CDR3: CASSPGTSGPPEDTQYF
D: .; size: few; V: TRBV11-2; J: TRBJ1-1; DNA: TGTGCCAGCAGCTTAGAGACCGGGGGGATGGCTGAAGCTTTCTTT; CDR3: CASSLETGGMAEAFF
D: .; size: .; V: TRBV6-5; J: TRBJ1-4; DNA: TGTGCCAGCAGCACAGGTTCGGCTAATGAAAAACTGTTTTTT; CDR3: CASSTGSANEKLFF
D: TRBD1; size: .; V: TRBV29-1; J: TRBJ1-2; DNA: TGCAGCGTCGGACAGGGTTATGGCTACACCTTC; CDR3: CSVGQGYGYTF
D: TRBD2; size: .; V: TRBV7-3; J: TRBJ2-2; DNA: TGTGCCAGCAGCTCCGGACTAGCGGGAGTGGGCACCGGGGAGCTGTTTTTT; CDR3: CASSSGLAGVGTGELFF
D: TRBD1; size: .; V: TRBV29-1; J: TRBJ2-5; DNA: TGCAGCGTTGAGGCAGGGGGCCAGGAGACCCAGTACTTC; CDR3: CSVEAGGQETQYF
D: .; size: once; V: TRBV11-1; J: TRBJ1-1; DNA: TGTGCCAGCAGCATCTCCGGGGGGGTGAACACTGAAGCTTTCTTT; CDR3: CASSISGGVNTEAFF
D: TRBD2; size: .; V: TRBV30; J: TRBJ2-7; DNA: TGTGCCTGGAGTTGGGGACTAGCCTACGAGCAGTACTTC; CDR3: CAWSWGLAYEQYF
D: TRBD1; size: .; V: TRBV10-3; J: TRBJ1-2; DNA: TGTGCCACGACAGGGGGCGCGGGCTATGGCTACACCTTC; CDR3: CATTGGAGYGYTF
D: .; size: .; V: TRBV9; J: TRBJ1-2; DNA: TGTGCCAGCAGCCCAGGGGATTTCTATGGCTACACCTTC; CDR3: CASSPGDFYGYTF
D: .; size: .; V: TRBV6-1; J: TRBJ1-5; DNA: TGTGCCAGCAGTGAAGGGGGGGGGACTAATCAGCCCCAGCATTTT; CDR3: CASSEGGGTNQPQHF
D: .; size: .; V: TRBV4-3; J: TRBJ1-2; DNA: TGCGCCAGCAGTCGAACGAAAATCGGGGAAACTCTTAACTATGGCTACACCTTC; CDR3: CASSRTKIGETLNYGYTF
D: .; size: .; V: TRBV5-1; J: TRBJ2-7; DNA: TGCGCCAGCAGCTTGGTCCACCTTGAGGGTTTGAATAACGAGCAGTACTTC; CDR3: CASSLVHLEGLNNEQYF
D: .; size: .; V: TRBV15; J: TRBJ2-2; DNA: TGTGCCACCCGTAGAGGGGCCACCGGGGAGCTGTTTTTT; CDR3: CATRRGATGELFF
D: .; size: .; V: TRBV4-2; J: TRBJ2-7; DNA: TGTGCCAGCAGCCAAGATTTAGTGCGGCAAGGGGCCTACGAGCAGTACTTC; CDR3: CASSQDLVRQGAYEQYF
D: TRBD1; size: .; V: TRBV14; J: TRBJ2-2; DNA: TGTGCCAGCAGCCAAGATTATCGGGACTGGGGGACAGGGATCAACACCGGGGAGCTGTTTTTT; CDR3: CASSQDYRDWGTGINTGELFF
D: TRBD1; size: few; V: TRBV5-1; J: TRBJ2-5; DNA: TGCGCCAGCAGCTACCGGGACAGACAAGAGACCCAGTACTTC; CDR3: CASSYRDRQETQYF
D: .; size: .; V: TRBV18; J: TRBJ2-7; DNA: TGTGCCAGCTCACCAAGCCTCTTGGCAGGGGTAGGGACCTACGAGCAGTACTTC; CDR3: CASSPSLLAGVGTYEQYF
D: TRBD2; size: .; V: TRBV7-2; J: TRBJ2-2; DNA: TGTGCCAGCAGCTTAGGACTAGCAAACGGGAAGCTGTTTTTT; CDR3: CASSLGLANGKLFF
D: .; size: .; V: TRBV11-2; J: TRBJ1-1; DNA: TGTGCCAGCAGCCCGGCAGGGGCGGCCACTGAAGCTTTCTTT; CDR3: CASSPAGAATEAFF
D: .; size: .; V: TRBV28; J: TRBJ1-3; DNA: TGTGCCAGCAGCCATCCTTACAATGTTGGAAACACCATATATTTT; CDR3: CASSHPYNVGNTIYF
D: .; size: .; V: TRBV7-9; J: TRBJ2-5; DNA: TGTGCCAGCAGCTTAGGGTTATACTTACAAGAGACCCAGTACTTC; CDR3: CASSLGLYLQETQYF
D: .; size: .; V: TRBV5-6; J: TRBJ1-1; DNA: TGTGCCAGCAGCAAACTACCGGGACAACTGAACACTGAAGCTTTCTTT; CDR3: CASSKLPGQLNTEAFF
D: .; size: few; V: TRBV19; J: TRBJ1-3; DNA: TGTGCCACCAAACAGGGCGCTGGAAACACCATATATTTT; CDR3: CATKQGAGNTIYF
D: .; size: .; V: TRBV27; J: TRBJ2-4; DNA: TGTGCCAGCAGGTACAGGGGGGGATCCAAAAACATTCAGTACTTC; CDR3: CASRYRGGSKNIQYF